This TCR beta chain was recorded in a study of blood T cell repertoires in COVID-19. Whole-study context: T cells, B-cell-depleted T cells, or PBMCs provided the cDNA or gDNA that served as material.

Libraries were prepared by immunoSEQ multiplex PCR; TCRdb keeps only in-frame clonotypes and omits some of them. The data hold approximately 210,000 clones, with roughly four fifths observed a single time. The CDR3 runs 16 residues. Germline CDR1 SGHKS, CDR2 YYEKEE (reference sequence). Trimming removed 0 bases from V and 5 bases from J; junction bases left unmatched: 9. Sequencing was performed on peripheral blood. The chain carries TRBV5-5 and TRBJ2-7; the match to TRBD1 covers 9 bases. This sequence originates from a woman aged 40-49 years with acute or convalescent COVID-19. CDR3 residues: CASSLAPGTGQHEQYF. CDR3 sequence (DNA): TGTGCCAGCAGCTTGGCCCCCGGGACAGGGCAACACGAGCAGTACTTC. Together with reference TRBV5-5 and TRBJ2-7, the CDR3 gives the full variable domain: DAGVTQSPTHLIKTRGQQVTLRCSPISGHKSVSWYQQVLGQGPQFIFQYYEKEERGRGNFPDRFSARQFPNYSSELNVNALLLGDSALYLCASSLAPGTGQHEQYFGPGTRLTVT.